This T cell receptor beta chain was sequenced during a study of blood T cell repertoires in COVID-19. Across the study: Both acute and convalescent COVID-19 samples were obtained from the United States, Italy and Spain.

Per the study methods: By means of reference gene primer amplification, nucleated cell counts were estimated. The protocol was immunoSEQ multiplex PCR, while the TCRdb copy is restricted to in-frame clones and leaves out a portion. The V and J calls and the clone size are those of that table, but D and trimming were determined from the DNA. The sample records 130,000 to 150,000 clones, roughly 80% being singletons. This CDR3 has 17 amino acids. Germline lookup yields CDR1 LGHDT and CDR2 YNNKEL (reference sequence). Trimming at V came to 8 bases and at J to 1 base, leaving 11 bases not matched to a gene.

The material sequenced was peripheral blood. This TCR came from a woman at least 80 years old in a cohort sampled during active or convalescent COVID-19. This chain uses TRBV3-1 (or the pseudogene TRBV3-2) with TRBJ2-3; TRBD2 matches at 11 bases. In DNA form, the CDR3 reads TGTGCCAGCTCGGCCTCTAGCGGGGGGCCCTGCACAGATACGCAGTATTTT. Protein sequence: CASSASSGGPCTDTQYF.